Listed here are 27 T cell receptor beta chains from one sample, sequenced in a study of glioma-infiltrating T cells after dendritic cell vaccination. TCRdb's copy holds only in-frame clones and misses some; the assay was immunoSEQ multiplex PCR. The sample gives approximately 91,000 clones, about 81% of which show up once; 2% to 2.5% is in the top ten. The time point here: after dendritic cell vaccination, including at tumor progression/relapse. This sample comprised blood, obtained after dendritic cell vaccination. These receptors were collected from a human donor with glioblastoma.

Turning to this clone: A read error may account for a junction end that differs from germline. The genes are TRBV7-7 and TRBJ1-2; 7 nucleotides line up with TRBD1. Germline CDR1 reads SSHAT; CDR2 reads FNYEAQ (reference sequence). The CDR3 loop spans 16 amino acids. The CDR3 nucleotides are TGTGCTAGCAGCTCGGAAATAAGGGGGCTCGGCTATGGCTACACCTTC. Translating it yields CASSSEIRGLGYGYTF. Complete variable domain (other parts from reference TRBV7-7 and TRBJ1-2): GAGVSQSPRYKVTKRGQDVTLRCDPISSHATLYWYQQALGQGPEFLTYFNYEAQPDKSGLPSDRFSAERPEGSISTLTIQRTEQRDSAMYRCASSSEIRGLGYGYTFGSGTRLTVV.

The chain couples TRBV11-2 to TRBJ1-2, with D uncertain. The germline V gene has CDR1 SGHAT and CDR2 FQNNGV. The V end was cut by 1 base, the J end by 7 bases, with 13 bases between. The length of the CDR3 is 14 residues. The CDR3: CASSLGVADSGYTF. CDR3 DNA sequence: TGTGCCAGCAGCTTAGGGGTGGCAGACTCTGGCTACACCTTC. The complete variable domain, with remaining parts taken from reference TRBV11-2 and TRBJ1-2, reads EAGVAQSPRYKIIEKRQSVAFWCNPISGHATLYWYQQILGQGPKLLIQFQNNGVVDDSQLPKDRFSAERLKGVDSTLKIQPAKLEDSAVYLCASSLGVADSGYTFGSGTRLTVV.

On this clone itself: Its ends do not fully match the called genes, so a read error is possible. CDR3 DNA sequence: TGTGCCAGCAGTTACAGGGACACATACTATGGCTACACTTTC. Translating gives CASSYRDTYYGYTF. This sequence joins TRBV6-5 and TRBJ1-2; D possibly corresponds to TRBD1 (6 bases). The CDR3 length is 14 residues. Germline V gene lookup returns CDR1 MNHEY and CDR2 SVGAGI.

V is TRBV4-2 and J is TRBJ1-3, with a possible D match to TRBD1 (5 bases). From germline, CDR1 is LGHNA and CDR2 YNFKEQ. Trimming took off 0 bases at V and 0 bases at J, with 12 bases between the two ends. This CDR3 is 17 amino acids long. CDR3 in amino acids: CASSQDSLTDSGNTIYF. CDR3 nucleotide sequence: TGTGCCAGCAGCCAAGACTCACTGACAGACTCTGGAAACACCATATATTTT.

The CDR3, as DNA: TGTGCCAGCAGTTTCTCGTACAGGGATCCCGTGAACACTGAAGCTTTCTTT. Protein: CASSFSYRDPVNTEAFF. The chain uses TRBV27 and TRBJ1-1; perhaps TRBD1 as D (6 bases). CDR1 and CDR2 from the germline V gene are MNHEY and SMNVEV (reference sequence). The CDR3 has 17 residues. Trimming removed 3 bases from V and 0 bases from J, with 17 bases in between.

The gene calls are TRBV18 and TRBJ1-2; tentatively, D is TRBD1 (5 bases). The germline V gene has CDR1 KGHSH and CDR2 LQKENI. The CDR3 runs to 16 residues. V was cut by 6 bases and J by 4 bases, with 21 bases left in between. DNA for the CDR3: TGTGCCAGCTCCCCTTTAAGCGAGGGGAGGTTCTATGGCTACACCTTC. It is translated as CASSPLSEGRFYGYTF.

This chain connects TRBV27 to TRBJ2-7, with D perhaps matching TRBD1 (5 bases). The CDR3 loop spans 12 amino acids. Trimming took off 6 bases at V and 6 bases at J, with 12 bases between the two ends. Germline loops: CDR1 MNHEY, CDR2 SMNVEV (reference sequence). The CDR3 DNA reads TGTGCCAGCAGGGGGCGACCAGGCGAGCAGTACGTC. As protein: CASRGRPGEQYV.

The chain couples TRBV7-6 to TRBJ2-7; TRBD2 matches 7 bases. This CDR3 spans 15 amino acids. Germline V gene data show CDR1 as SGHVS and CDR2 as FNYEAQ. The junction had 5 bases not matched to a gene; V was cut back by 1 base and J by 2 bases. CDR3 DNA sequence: TGTGCCAGCAGCTTAGGGGCGGGGGTAACCTACGAGCAGTACTTC. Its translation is CASSLGAGVTYEQYF.

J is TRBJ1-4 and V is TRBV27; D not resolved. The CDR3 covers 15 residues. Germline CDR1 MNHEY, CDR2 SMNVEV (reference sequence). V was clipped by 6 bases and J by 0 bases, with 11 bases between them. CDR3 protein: CASSLAAATNEKLFF. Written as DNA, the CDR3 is TGTGCCAGCAGCTTAGCGGCCGCAACTAATGAAAAACTGTTTTTT.

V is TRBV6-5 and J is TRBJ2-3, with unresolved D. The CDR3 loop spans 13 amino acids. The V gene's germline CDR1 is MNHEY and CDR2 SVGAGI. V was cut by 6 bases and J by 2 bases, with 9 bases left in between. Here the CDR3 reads CASSIAYTDTQYF. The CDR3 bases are TGTGCCAGCAGCATTGCCTACACAGATACGCAGTATTTT.

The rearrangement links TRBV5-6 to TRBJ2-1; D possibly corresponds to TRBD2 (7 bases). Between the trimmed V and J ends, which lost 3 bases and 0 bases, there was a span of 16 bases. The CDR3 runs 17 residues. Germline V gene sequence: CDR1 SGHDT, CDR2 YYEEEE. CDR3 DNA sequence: TGTGCCAGCAGCTCCAGGGGACTAATGAGCTCCTACAATGAGCAGTTCTTC. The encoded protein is CASSSRGLMSSYNEQFF.

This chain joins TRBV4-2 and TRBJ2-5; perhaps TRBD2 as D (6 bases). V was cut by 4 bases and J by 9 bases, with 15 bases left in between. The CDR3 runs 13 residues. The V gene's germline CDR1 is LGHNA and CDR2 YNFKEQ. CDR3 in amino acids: CASSRTITGAQYF. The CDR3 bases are TGTGCCAGCAGCCGGACAATTACGGGGGCCCAGTACTTC.

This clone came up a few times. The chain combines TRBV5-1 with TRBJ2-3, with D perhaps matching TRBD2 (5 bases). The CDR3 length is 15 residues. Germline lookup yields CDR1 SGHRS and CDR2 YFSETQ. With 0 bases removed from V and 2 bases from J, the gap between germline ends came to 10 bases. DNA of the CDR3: TGCGCCAGCAGCTTGGCTAGCCCCTACACAGATACGCAGTATTTT. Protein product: CASSLASPYTDTQYF.

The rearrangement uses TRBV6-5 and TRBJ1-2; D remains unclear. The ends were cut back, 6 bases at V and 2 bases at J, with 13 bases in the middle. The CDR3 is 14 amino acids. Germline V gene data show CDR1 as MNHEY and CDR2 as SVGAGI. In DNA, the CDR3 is TGTGCCAGCAGCCAAACTGAGAGGAACTATGGCTACACCTTC. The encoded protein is CASSQTERNYGYTF.

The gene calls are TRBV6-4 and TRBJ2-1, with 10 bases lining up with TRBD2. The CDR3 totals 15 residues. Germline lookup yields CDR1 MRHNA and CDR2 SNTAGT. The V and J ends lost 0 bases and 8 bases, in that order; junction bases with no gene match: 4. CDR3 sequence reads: CASSDSAGGPDEQFF. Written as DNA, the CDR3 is TGTGCCAGCAGTGACTCAGCGGGGGGGCCCGATGAGCAGTTCTTC.

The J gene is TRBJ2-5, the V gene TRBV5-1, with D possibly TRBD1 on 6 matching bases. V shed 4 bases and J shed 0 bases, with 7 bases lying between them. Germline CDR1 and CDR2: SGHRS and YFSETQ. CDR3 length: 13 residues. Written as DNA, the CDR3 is TGCGCCAGCAGCCACAGGGACCAAGAGACCCAGTACTTC. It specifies CASSHRDQETQYF.

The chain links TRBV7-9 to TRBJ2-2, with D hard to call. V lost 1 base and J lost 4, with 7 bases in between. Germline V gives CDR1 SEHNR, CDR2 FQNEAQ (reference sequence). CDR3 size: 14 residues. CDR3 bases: TGTGCCAGCAGCTTAGTAGCCGGCACCGGGGAGCTGTTTTTT. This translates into CASSLVAGTGELFF. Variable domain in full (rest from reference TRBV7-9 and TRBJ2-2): DTGVSQNPRHKITKRGQNVTFRCDPISEHNRLYWYRQTLGQGPEFLTYFQNEAQLEKSRLLSDRFSAERPKGSFSTLEIQRTEQGDSAMYLCASSLVAGTGELFFGEGSRLTVL.

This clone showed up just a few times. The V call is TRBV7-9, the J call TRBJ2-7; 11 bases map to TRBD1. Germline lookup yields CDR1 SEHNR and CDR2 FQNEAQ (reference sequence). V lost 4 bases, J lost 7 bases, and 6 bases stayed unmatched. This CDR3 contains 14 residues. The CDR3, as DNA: TGTGCCAGCAGCTCTCGGGACAGGGGGGAAGAGCAGTACGTC. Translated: CASSSRDRGEEQYV.

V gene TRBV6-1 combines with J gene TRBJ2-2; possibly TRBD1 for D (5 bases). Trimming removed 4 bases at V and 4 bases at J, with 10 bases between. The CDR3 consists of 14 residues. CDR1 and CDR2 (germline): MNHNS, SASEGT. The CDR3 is CASSGKGVTGELFF. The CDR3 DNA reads TGTGCCAGCAGTGGGAAAGGGGTCACCGGGGAGCTGTTTTTT.

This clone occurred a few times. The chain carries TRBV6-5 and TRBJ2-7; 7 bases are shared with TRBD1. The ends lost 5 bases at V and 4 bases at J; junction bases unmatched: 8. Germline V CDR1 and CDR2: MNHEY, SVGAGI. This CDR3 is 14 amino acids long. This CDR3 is CASSAHRGGYEQYF. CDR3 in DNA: TGTGCCAGCAGTGCTCACAGGGGTGGTTACGAGCAGTACTTC.

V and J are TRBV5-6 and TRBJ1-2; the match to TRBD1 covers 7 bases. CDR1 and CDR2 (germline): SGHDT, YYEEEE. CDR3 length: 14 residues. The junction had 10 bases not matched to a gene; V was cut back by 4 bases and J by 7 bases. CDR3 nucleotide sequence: TGTGCCAGCAGCAACCCCCCTGAGGGGGCTGGCTACACCTTC. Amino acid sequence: CASSNPPEGAGYTF.

CDR3 nucleotide sequence: TGTGCCAGCAGCCCCCAATCGGGGAGGGGAAGTGGCTACACCTTC. Its protein product is CASSPQSGRGSGYTF. The chain uses TRBV14 and TRBJ1-2, with D possibly TRBD1 on 5 matching bases. V shed 4 bases and J shed 7 bases, with 19 bases lying between them. Germline CDR1 reads SGHDN; CDR2 reads FVKESK. The CDR3 totals 15 residues.

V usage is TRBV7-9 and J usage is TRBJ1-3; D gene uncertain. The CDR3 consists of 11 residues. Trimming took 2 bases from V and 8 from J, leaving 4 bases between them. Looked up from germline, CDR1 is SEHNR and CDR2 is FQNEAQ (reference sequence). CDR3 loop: CASSLYDTIYF. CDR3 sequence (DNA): TGTGCCAGCAGCTTATATGACACCATATATTTT.

The CDR3 coding sequence is TGTGCCAGCTCGGGACTAGCGGACCGCACAGATACGCAGTATTTT. It encodes CASSGLADRTDTQYF. This chain joins TRBV27 and TRBJ2-3; 11 bases agree with TRBD2. J gave up 1 base and V 8 bases, and 5 bases lay outside the gene matches. Germline CDR1 is MNHEY and CDR2 is SMNVEV (reference sequence). The CDR3 spans 15 residues.

The CDR3, as DNA: TGTGCCAGCAGCTTGAACCACGGCGGGCAAGAGACCCAGTACTTC. It encodes CASSLNHGGQETQYF. The chain combines TRBV5-4 with TRBJ2-5, with D tentatively TRBD2 (5 bases). Germline CDR1 reads SGHNT; CDR2 reads YYREEE (reference sequence). This CDR3 region has 15 residues. Trimming pared 1 base from V and 2 bases from J, leaving 12 bases between.

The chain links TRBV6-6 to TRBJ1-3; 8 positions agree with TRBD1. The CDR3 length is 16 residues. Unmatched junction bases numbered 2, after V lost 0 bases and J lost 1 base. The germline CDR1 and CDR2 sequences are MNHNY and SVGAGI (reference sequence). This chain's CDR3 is CASSYSTGGSGNTIYF. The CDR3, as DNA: TGTGCCAGCAGTTACTCTACAGGGGGGTCTGGAAACACCATATATTTT.

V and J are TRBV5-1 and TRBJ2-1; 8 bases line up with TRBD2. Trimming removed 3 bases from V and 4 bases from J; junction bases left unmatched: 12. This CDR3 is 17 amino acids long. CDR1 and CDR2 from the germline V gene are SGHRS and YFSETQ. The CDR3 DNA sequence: TGCGCCAGCAGCTCGTCGGTACTAGCGGTTACTTACAATGAGCAGTTCTTC. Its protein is CASSSSVLAVTYNEQFF.